This T cell receptor (beta chain) was identified in a study of cytomegalovirus exposure and HLA in healthy donors. General study findings and limits: The authors enumerated around 150 TCR beta chains as linked to cytomegalovirus. For TCR beta chains, V- and J-gene trimming was later linked to a missense DCLRE1C variant.

The J segment lost 0 bases and the V segment lost 3 bases, leaving 5 bases of the junction unmatched. CDR1 and CDR2 (germline): MNHNS, SASEGT. The CDR3 runs 15 residues. Amplification used 60 Vbeta primers and 13 Jbeta primers. Using immunoSEQ multiplex PCR, the repertoire was profiled, and TCRdb retains in-frame clones only, with some absent. Among approximately 100,000 clones listed, 75% were seen once. This clone occurred a few times. The antigen is undetermined. The sample consisted of PBMCs. The rearrangement joins TRBV6-1 to TRBJ2-7; 7 bases line up with TRBD2. This sequence originates from a man aged 40-49 years in good health and CMV-seronegative. This chain's CDR3 is CASSDGSSGSYEQYF. The CDR3, as DNA: TGTGCCAGCAGTGATGGGTCTAGCGGCTCCTACGAGCAGTACTTC.